The 3 T cell receptor beta chains below were found in one sample sequenced in a study of a mutant IDH1 vaccine in newly diagnosed glioma. Time point of the sample: week 5, during vaccination. All doses held 300 ug of mutant IDH1 20-mer peptide, with topical imiquimod. The antigens for these receptors are not known. Data came from immunoSEQ multiplex PCR; TCRdb stores just in-frame clones and leaves some out. The table includes tens of thousands of clones, roughly nine tenths detected once. The source was PBMCs, collected from a glioma patient whose treatment included an IDH1 peptide vaccine. The receptor set was obtained from a woman between 50 and 59 years old with glioma.

This chain connects TRBV7-9 to TRBJ2-7, with 12 positions matching TRBD1. Germline trimming cut 4 bases from V and 7 bases from J; bases unmatched to any gene: 2. Germline CDR1 is SEHNR and CDR2 is FQNEAQ (reference sequence). This CDR3 is 13 amino acids long. The CDR3 region is CASSWDRGREQYF. The DNA of the CDR3 is TGTGCCAGCAGCTGGGACAGGGGGCGGGAGCAGTACTTC.

The J gene is TRBJ2-1, the V gene TRBV5-1; no reliable D call. This CDR3 comprises 14 residues. V lost 0 bases and J 5 bases, leaving 9 bases between the germline ends. The germline V gene has CDR1 SGHRS and CDR2 YFSETQ. CDR3 amino acids: CASSLAGGHNEQFF. In DNA, the CDR3 is TGCGCCAGCAGCTTGGCCGGCGGTCACAATGAGCAGTTCTTC.

The V gene is TRBV28, the J gene TRBJ1-6; D call uncertain. CDR3 length: 12 residues. V shed 8 bases and J shed 7 bases, with 9 bases lying between them. Germline values: CDR1 MDHEN, CDR2 SYDVKM. This chain's CDR3 is CASLKSNSPLHF. The CDR3 DNA sequence: TGTGCCAGCTTGAAGAGCAATTCACCCCTCCACTTT.